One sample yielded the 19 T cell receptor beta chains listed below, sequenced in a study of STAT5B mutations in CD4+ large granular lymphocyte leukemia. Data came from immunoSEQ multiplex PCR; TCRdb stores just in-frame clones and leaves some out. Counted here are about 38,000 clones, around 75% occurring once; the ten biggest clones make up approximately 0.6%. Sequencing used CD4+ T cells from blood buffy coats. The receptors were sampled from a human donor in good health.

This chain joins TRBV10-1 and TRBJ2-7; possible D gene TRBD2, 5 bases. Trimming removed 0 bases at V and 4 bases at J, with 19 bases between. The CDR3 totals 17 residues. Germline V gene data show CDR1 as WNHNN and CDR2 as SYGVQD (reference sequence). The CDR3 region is CASSESSWVGAMYEQYF. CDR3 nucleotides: TGCGCCAGCAGTGAGTCGTCATGGGTGGGAGCTATGTACGAGCAGTACTTC.

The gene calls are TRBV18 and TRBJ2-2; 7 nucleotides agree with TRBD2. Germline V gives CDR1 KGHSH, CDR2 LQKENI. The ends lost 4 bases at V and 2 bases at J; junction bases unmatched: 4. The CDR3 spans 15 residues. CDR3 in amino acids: CASSRDYENTGELFF. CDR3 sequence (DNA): TGTGCCAGCTCACGGGACTACGAAAACACCGGGGAGCTGTTTTTT.

CDR3 amino acids: CASSLFRSQPQHF. The CDR3 DNA reads TGTGCCAGCAGCTTATTCAGGTCTCAGCCCCAGCATTTT. The chain employs TRBV7-2 and TRBJ1-5; D is unclear. Germline V gives CDR1 SGHTA, CDR2 FQGNSA. This CDR3 region has 13 residues. Trimming cost V 2 bases and J 6 bases, with 8 bases left between them.

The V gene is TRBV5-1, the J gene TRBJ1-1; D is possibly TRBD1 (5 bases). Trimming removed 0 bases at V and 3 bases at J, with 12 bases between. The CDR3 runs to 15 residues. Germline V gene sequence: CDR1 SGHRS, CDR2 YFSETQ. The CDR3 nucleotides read TGCGCCAGCAGCTTGGGGCAGGGATTATACACTGAAGCTTTCTTT. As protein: CASSLGQGLYTEAFF.

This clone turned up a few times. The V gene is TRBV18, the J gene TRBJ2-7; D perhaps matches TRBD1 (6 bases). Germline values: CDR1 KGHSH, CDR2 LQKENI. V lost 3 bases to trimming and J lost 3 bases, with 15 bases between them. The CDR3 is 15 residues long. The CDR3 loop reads CASSPNEGRGYEQYF. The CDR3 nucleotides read TGTGCCAGCTCACCTAACGAGGGCAGGGGCTACGAGCAGTACTTC.

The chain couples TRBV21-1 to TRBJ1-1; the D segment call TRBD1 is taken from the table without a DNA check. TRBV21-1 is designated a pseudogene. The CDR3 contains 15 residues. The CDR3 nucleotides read TGTGCCAGCTTGGGACCCGGGGCGAGGGGGACTGAAGCTTTCTTT. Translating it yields CASLGPGARGTEAFF.

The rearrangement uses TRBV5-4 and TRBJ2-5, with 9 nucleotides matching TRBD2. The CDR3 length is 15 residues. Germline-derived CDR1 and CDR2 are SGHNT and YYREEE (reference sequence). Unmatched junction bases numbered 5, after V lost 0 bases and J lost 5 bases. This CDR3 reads CASSLAGLAGETQYF. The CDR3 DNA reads TGTGCCAGCAGCTTGGCGGGGCTAGCGGGGGAGACCCAGTACTTC.

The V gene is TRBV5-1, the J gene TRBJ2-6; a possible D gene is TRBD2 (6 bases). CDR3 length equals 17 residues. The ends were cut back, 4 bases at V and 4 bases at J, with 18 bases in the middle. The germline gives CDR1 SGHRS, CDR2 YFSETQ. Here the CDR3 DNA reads TGCGCCAGCAGCGACTCCGGGACTGCCGCCGGGGCCAACGTCCTGACTTTC. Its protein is CASSDSGTAAGANVLTF.

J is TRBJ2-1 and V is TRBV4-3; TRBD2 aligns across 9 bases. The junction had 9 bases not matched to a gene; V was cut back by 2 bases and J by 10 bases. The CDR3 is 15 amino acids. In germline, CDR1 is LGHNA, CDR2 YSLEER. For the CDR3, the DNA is TGCGCCAGCAGCCAAAGTTCTAGCGGGGAGGGGGAGCAGTTCTTC. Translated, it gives CASSQSSSGEGEQFF.

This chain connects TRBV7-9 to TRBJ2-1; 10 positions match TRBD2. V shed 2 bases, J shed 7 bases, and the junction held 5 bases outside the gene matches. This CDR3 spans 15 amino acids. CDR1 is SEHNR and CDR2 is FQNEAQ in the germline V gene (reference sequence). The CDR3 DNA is TGTGCCAGCAGCTTAACAGCGGGAGGGCCGAATGAGCAGTTCTTC. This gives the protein CASSLTAGGPNEQFF.

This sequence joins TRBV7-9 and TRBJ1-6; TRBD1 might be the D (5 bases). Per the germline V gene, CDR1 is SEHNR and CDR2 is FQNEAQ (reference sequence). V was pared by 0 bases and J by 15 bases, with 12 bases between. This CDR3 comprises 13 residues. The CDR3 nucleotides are TGTGCCAGCAGCTTAGCGGAAGGGGCCCTCCTCCACTTT. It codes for CASSLAEGALLHF.

The CDR3 DNA is TGTGCCATCGTCATGACAGGGGGAACTGAAGCTTTCTTT. Translating it yields CAIVMTGGTEAFF. The chain combines TRBV10-3 with TRBJ1-1; 9 positions agree with TRBD1. This CDR3 region has 13 residues. The V and J ends lost 8 bases and 5 bases, in that order; junction bases with no gene match: 6. Germline-derived CDR1 and CDR2 are ENHRY and SYGVKD.

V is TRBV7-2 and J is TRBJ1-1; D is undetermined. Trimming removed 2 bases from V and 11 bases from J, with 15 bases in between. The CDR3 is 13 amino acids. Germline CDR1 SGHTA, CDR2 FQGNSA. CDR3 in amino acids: CASSLKGSPVAFF. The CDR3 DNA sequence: TGTGCCAGCAGCTTAAAGGGTTCCCCGGTTGCTTTCTTT.

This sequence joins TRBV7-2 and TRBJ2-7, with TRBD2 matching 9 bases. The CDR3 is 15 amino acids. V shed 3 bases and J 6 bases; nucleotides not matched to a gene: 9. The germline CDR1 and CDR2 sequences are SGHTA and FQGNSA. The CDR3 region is CASSLAPAGGSEQYF. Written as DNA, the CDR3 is TGTGCCAGCAGCTTGGCGCCGGCGGGAGGGTCCGAGCAGTACTTC.

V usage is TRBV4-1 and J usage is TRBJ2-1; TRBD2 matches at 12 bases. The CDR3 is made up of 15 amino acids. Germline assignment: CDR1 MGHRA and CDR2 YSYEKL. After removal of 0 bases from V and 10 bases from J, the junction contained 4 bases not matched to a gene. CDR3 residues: CASSQEELAGGEQFF. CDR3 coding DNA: TGCGCCAGCAGCCAAGAAGAACTAGCGGGGGGAGAGCAGTTCTTC.

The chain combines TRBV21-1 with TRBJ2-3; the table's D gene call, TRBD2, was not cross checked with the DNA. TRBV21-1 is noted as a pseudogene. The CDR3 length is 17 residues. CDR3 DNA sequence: TGTGCCAGCAGCAAAGCCTCTAGCGGGGGGATCACAGATACGCAGTATTTT. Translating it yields CASSKASSGGITDTQYF.

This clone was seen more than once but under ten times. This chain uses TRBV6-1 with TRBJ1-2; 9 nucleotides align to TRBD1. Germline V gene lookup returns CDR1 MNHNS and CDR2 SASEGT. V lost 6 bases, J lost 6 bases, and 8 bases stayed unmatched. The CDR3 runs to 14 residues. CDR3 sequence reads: CASRARDRENGYTF. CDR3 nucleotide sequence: TGTGCCAGCAGGGCCCGGGACAGGGAGAATGGCTACACCTTC.

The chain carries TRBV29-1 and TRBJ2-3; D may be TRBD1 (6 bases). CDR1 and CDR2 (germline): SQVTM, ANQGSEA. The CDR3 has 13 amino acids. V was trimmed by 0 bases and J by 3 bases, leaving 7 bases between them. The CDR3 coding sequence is TGCAGCGTTGAAGACACAGGGACAGATACGCAGTATTTT. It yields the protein CSVEDTGTDTQYF.

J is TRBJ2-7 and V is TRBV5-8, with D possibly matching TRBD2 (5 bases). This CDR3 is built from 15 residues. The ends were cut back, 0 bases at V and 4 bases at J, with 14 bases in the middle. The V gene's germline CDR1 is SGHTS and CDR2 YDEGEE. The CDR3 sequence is CASSLEGWGVYEQYF. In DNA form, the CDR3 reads TGTGCCAGCAGCTTGGAGGGATGGGGAGTTTACGAGCAGTACTTC. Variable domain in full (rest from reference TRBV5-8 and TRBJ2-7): EAGVTQSPTHLIKTRGQQATLRCSPISGHTSVYWYQQALGLGLQFLLWYDEGEERNRGNFPPRFSGRQFPNYSSELNVNALELEDSALYLCASSLEGWGVYEQYFGPGTRLTVT.